One sample yielded the 25 T cell receptor beta chains listed below, sequenced in a study of T-cell memory formation after mild COVID-19. TCRdb fed the 5' RACE reads into MiXCR, producing one record per CDR3 protein. Of hundreds of thousands of distinct CDR3 sequences in the sample, about 23% were seen once. The source material was PBMCs or a T cell subset sorted from them (not recorded which). Receptors originate from an adult woman who had mild COVID-19 (a few samples of this study predate the infection). Cell type and time point are not known.

The chain uses TRBV19 and TRBJ1-2; D call uncertain. In germline, CDR1 is LNHDA, CDR2 SQIVND (reference sequence). Trimming shortened V by 1 base and J by 3 bases, and 15 bases separated the two germline ends. The CDR3 sequence is 16 residues long. The CDR3 region is CASSIAVTRIYYGYTF. The CDR3 bases are TGTGCCAGTAGTATAGCTGTCACACGGATCTACTATGGCTACACCTTC. The whole variable domain, filled in from reference TRBV19 and TRBJ1-2, reads DGGITQSPKYLFRKEGQNVTLSCEQNLNHDAMYWYRQDPGQGLRLIYYSQIVNDFQKGDIAEGYSVSREKKESFPLTVTSAQKNPTAFYLCASSIAVTRIYYGYTFGSGTRLTVV.

The gene calls are TRBV12-3 or TRBV12-4 and TRBJ1-6; D perhaps matches TRBD1 (5 bases). This CDR3 is built from 15 residues. Trimming cost V 2 bases and J 10 bases, with 15 bases left between them. This chain's CDR3 is CASSLQMGGGSPLHF. Written as DNA, the CDR3 is TGTGCCAGCAGTTTACAAATGGGGGGGGGATCACCCCTCCACTTT.

The gene calls are TRBV5-1 and TRBJ2-7, with TRBD2 identical over 12 bases. From germline, CDR1 is SGHRS and CDR2 YFSETQ. This CDR3 has 21 amino acids. V lost 1 base to trimming and J lost 3 bases; unmatched junction nucleotides: 20. The CDR3 DNA reads TGCGCCAGCAGCTTGCGGGCAGCCGGGACAGGAGGACTAGCGGGATTCTACGAGCAGTACTTC. Protein product: CASSLRAAGTGGLAGFYEQYF.

This sequence joins TRBV6-1 and TRBJ2-4; D possibly uses TRBD1 or TRBD2 (5 bases each). Germline-derived CDR1 and CDR2 are MNHNS and SASEGT. The ends were cut back, 6 bases at V and 1 base at J, with 10 bases in the middle. CDR3 size: 14 residues. The CDR3 nucleotides read TGTGCCAGCAGGACGGGGCTGGCCAAAAACATTCAGTACTTC. Translating it yields CASRTGLAKNIQYF.

The chain couples TRBV5-1 to TRBJ2-5; D perhaps matches TRBD2 (6 bases). The CDR3 extends over 14 amino acids. The ends were cut back, 2 bases at V and 6 bases at J, with 14 bases in the middle. Germline-derived CDR1 and CDR2 are SGHRS and YFSETQ. DNA for the CDR3: TGCGCCAGCAGCTTACCGGGGGATGGGAAGACCCAGTACTTC. It specifies CASSLPGDGKTQYF. The full variable domain, with the rest looked up from reference TRBV5-1 and TRBJ2-5, is KAGVTQTPRYLIKTRGQQVTLSCSPISGHRSVSWYQQTPGQGLQFLFEYFSETQRNKGNFPGRFSGRQFSNSRSEMNVSTLELGDSALYLCASSLPGDGKTQYFGPGTRLLVL.

This clonotype was seen once. The chain links TRBV7-2 to TRBJ2-7; D possibly matches TRBD1 or TRBD2 (5 bases each). CDR1 and CDR2 from the germline V gene are SGHTA and FQGNSA. Trimming cost V 5 bases and J 4 bases, with 9 bases left between them. The CDR3 consists of 12 residues. The CDR3: CASSNGAYEQYF. DNA of the CDR3: TGTGCCAGCAGCAACGGGGCTTACGAGCAGTACTTC.

This clonotype was seen a few times. V gene TRBV5-1 combines with J gene TRBJ2-2; D remains unclear. Germline V gene sequence: CDR1 SGHRS, CDR2 YFSETQ. The CDR3 has 13 residues. Deletions cut 3 bases from V and 5 bases from J, with 8 bases between. In DNA form, the CDR3 reads TGCGCCAGCAGCTCCGGACCGACCGGGGAGCTGTTTTTT. It specifies CASSSGPTGELFF.

This clonotype showed up just a few times. This chain's CDR3 is CASSLEFGVQETQYF. CDR3 bases: TGCGCCAGCAGCTTGGAATTCGGCGTCCAAGAGACCCAGTACTTC. This rearrangement joins TRBV5-1 to TRBJ2-5; no clear D gene. Germline-derived CDR1 and CDR2 are SGHRS and YFSETQ. The V end lost 0 bases, the J end lost 1 base, and 10 bases lay between the germline ends. This CDR3 region has 15 residues.

This sequence joins TRBV7-6 and TRBJ2-1, with D hard to call. The CDR3 totals 17 residues. V gave up 2 bases and J gave up 4 bases, with 18 bases separating them. Germline V gives CDR1 SGHVS, CDR2 FNYEAQ. The CDR3 DNA follows: TGTGCCAGCAGCTTATCCCTGGTCGAGACCTTTTACAATGAGCAGTTCTTC. Translation: CASSLSLVETFYNEQFF.

The chain couples TRBV2 to TRBJ2-5; the D call may be TRBD1 or TRBD2 (7 bases each). This CDR3 region has 16 residues. The germline CDR1 and CDR2 sequences are SNHLY and FYNNEI. Trimming took off 5 bases at V and 1 base at J, with 17 bases between the two ends. This CDR3 reads CASSPRGGQFQETQYF. CDR3 nucleotides: TGTGCCAGCAGTCCAAGGGGGGGACAGTTCCAAGAGACCCAGTACTTC.

The chain couples TRBV9 to TRBJ2-3; the D gene is possibly TRBD1 (5 bases). CDR3 length: 16 amino acids. V was shortened by 0 bases and J by 6 bases, with 17 bases between the two germline ends. Looked up from germline, CDR1 is SGDLS and CDR2 is YYNGEE. The chain's CDR3 is CASSVARGHPTDTQYF. The CDR3 coding sequence is TGTGCCAGCAGCGTAGCGCGCGGACACCCCACGGATACGCAGTATTTT.

This clonotype came up a few times. The chain carries TRBV5-6 and TRBJ2-3; D is undetermined. The V end lost 4 bases, the J end lost 2 bases, and 14 bases lay between the germline ends. Germline CDR1 is SGHDT and CDR2 is YYEEEE. CDR3 length equals 15 residues. The CDR3 reads CASSRYDGFTDTQYF. The CDR3, as DNA: TGTGCCAGCAGCCGATACGACGGGTTCACAGATACGCAGTATTTT. The whole variable domain, filled in from reference TRBV5-6 and TRBJ2-3, reads DAGVTQSPTHLIKTRGQQVTLRCSPKSGHDTVSWYQQALGQGPQFIFQYYEEEERQRGNFPDRFSGHQFPNYSSELNVNALLLGDSALYLCASSRYDGFTDTQYFGPGTRLTVL.

The chain joins TRBV18 to TRBJ1-1; D uncertain. The CDR3 is 15 amino acids. V was cut by 6 bases and J by 0 bases, with 14 bases left in between. Per germline, CDR1 KGHSH and CDR2 LQKENI. Here the CDR3 reads CASSQSEVLNTEAFF. CDR3 in DNA: TGTGCCAGCTCGCAGAGTGAGGTTTTGAACACTGAAGCTTTCTTT.

The rearrangement links TRBV20-1 to TRBJ1-4, with D uncertain. The V and J ends lost 0 bases and 0 bases respectively, with 14 bases between them. The CDR3 sequence is 17 residues long. CDR1 is DFQATT, CDR2 SNEGSKA, per germline (reference sequence). The CDR3 nucleotides read TGCAGTGCTAGAGATCCGGCCAGCCCCACAACTAATGAAAAACTGTTTTTT. Its protein is CSARDPASPTTNEKLFF.

This clonotype was found a few times. The chain carries TRBV19 and TRBJ2-7; TRBD1 agrees at 7 bases. The CDR3 is 13 amino acids. The V segment lost 6 bases and the J segment 3 bases; nucleotides outside the gene matches: 5. Germline assignment: CDR1 LNHDA and CDR2 SQIVND (reference sequence). The CDR3 nucleotides are TGTGCCAGTAGACCGGGACAGAACTACGAGCAGTACTTC. Protein sequence: CASRPGQNYEQYF.

This clonotype was detected many times. The chain couples TRBV20-1 to TRBJ2-5; 9 nucleotides agree with TRBD1. The CDR3 sequence is 12 residues long. Germline V gene lookup returns CDR1 DFQATT and CDR2 SNEGSKA (reference sequence). J gave up 5 bases and V 7 bases, and 5 bases lay outside the gene matches. CDR3 region: CSVTGGRETQYF. The CDR3 coding sequence is TGCAGTGTCACAGGGGGCCGGGAGACCCAGTACTTC.

There are a few counts of this clonotype. This chain joins TRBV29-1 and TRBJ1-2; TRBD1 might be the D (5 bases). CDR3 length: 13 amino acids. Per germline, CDR1 SQVTM and CDR2 ANQGSEA. Trimming took off 3 bases at V and 2 bases at J, with 10 bases between the two ends. The CDR3 DNA sequence: TGCAGCGTTGACGGGGGGGTCAACTATGGCTACACCTTC. It yields the protein CSVDGGVNYGYTF.

The chain recombines TRBV6-6 with TRBJ1-4; a weak D match, TRBD1 (5 bases). The CDR3 has 14 amino acids. CDR1 and CDR2 (germline): MNHNY, SVGAGI (reference sequence). V was pared by 0 bases and J by 5 bases, with 7 bases between. The CDR3 bases are TGTGCCAGCAGTTACTCCTACAGGAATGAAAAACTGTTTTTT. This gives the protein CASSYSYRNEKLFF.

Only a few counts were recorded for this clonotype. V gene TRBV7-9 combines with J gene TRBJ2-1, with a possible D match to TRBD1 (6 bases). CDR1 and CDR2 (germline): SEHNR, FQNEAQ (reference sequence). The CDR3 length is 15 residues. V lost 5 bases to trimming and J lost 5 bases, with 16 bases between them. The CDR3 sequence: CASSARQDPHNEQFF. The CDR3 DNA sequence: TGTGCCAGCAGCGCCCGACAGGACCCTCACAATGAGCAGTTCTTC.

Only a few counts were recorded for this clonotype. V and J are TRBV11-2 and TRBJ2-3; D gene uncertain. Trimming stripped 5 bases from V and 2 bases from J, with 17 bases between. The germline V gene has CDR1 SGHAT and CDR2 FQNNGV. The CDR3 consists of 16 residues. The CDR3 spells CASSPQTLTITDTQYF. In nucleotides, the CDR3 is TGTGCCAGCAGCCCACAGACACTTACCATCACAGATACGCAGTATTTT.

The chain joins TRBV7-2 to TRBJ2-1, with 8 bases matching TRBD2. With V trimmed by 2 bases and J by 7 bases, 4 bases remained unmatched. This CDR3 has 14 residues. Per germline, CDR1 SGHTA and CDR2 FQGNSA. CDR3 residues: CASSLSSGSNEQFF. For the CDR3, the DNA is TGTGCCAGCAGCTTATCCAGCGGGAGTAATGAGCAGTTCTTC.

This chain links TRBV12-3 or TRBV12-4 with TRBJ1-5, with D unresolved. V lost 6 bases to trimming and J lost 3 bases, with 9 bases between them. This CDR3 has 13 amino acids. The CDR3 DNA sequence: TGTGCCAGCAGCGTTGGGATCAATCAGCCCCAGCATTTT. Protein product: CASSVGINQPQHF.

The chain employs TRBV21-1 and TRBJ2-5; TRBD1 is the table's D call and was not checked against the DNA. TRBV21-1 represents a pseudogene. CDR3 length: 17 amino acids. The CDR3 DNA sequence: TGTGCCAGCAGCAAAGATCATACGGGGGGCATCCAAGAGACCCAGTACTTC. Amino acids: CASSKDHTGGIQETQYF.

This chain joins TRBV7-9 and TRBJ2-6, with 8 bases matching TRBD2. CDR3 length: 17 amino acids. J lost 0 bases, V lost 4 bases, and 5 bases had no gene match. Germline-derived CDR1 and CDR2 are SEHNR and FQNEAQ (reference sequence). The chain's CDR3 is CASSSTSASSGANVLTF. As DNA, the CDR3 is TGTGCCAGCAGCTCGACTAGCGCCAGCTCTGGGGCCAACGTCCTGACTTTC.

The rearrangement uses TRBV15 and TRBJ2-1, with 13 positions matching TRBD2. With 0 bases clipped from V and 10 bases from J, the junction kept 9 bases outside the gene matches. CDR1 is LNHNV and CDR2 is YYDKDF in the germline V gene (reference sequence). The CDR3 is made up of 17 amino acids. CDR3 loop: CATSRDRKLAGGREQFF. The CDR3 DNA follows: TGTGCCACCAGCAGAGATCGAAAACTAGCGGGAGGGAGGGAGCAGTTCTTC.